These T cell receptor beta chains were read from a single sample in a study of shared clonotypes between healthy human individuals. Using immunoSEQ multiplex PCR, the repertoire was profiled, and TCRdb retains in-frame clones only, with some absent. The profile shows about 2,200,000 clones, 85% to 95% of them singletons. Material for sequencing was naive CD8+ T cells from PBMCs. The receptors here all came from a man in his late teens or twenties in good health. Some clones in this sample may be carry-over from other donors' samples. The CDR3 runs from the conserved cysteine through the conserved F or W. A D gene is named only where the DNA matches it firmly. A clone size is listed for some rows: how often the clone was seen (once, few, many), or a class if it is expanded.

size: -
V: TRBV25-1
D: TRBD1
J: TRBJ2-7
length: 15
DNA: TGTGCCAGCAGTGAATTCAGACAGGGGACCTACGAGCAGTACTTC
CDR3: CASSEFRQGTYEQYF

size: few
V: TRBV7-9
D: -
J: TRBJ1-1
length: 12
DNA: TGTGCGGCCACAGGGATGAACACTGAAGCTTTCTTT
CDR3: CAATGMNTEAFF

size: -
V: TRBV29-1
D: -
J: TRBJ2-4
length: 12
DNA: TGCAGCGTTGCCAATGTTTCGGACATTCAGTACTTC
CDR3: CSVANVSDIQYF

size: few
V: TRBV19
D: -
J: TRBJ1-4
length: 15
DNA: TGTGCCAGTAGTATACCCCAGGGGTACGGCGAAAAACTGTTTTTT
CDR3: CASSIPQGYGEKLFF

size: -
V: TRBV7-3
D: TRBD2
J: TRBJ2-1
length: 16
DNA: TGTGCCAGCAGCGCACGGGGAGCGGGAGCCCACAATGAGCAGTTCTTC
CDR3: CASSARGAGAHNEQFF

size: -
V: TRBV9
D: -
J: TRBJ2-3
length: 15
DNA: TGTGCCAGCAGCGTAGCGGCAGGGGACACAGATACGCAGTATTTT
CDR3: CASSVAAGDTDTQYF

size: -
V: TRBV6-1
D: -
J: TRBJ1-1
length: 14
DNA: TGTGCCAGCAGTGAAACAGGGTGGCACACTGAAGCTTTCTTT
CDR3: CASSETGWHTEAFF

size: -
V: TRBV28
D: -
J: TRBJ2-7
length: 14
DNA: TGTGCCAGCAGTTTTTTGGGGCCCGGAGACGAGCAGTACTTC
CDR3: CASSFLGPGDEQYF

size: -
V: TRBV9
D: TRBD2
J: TRBJ2-2
length: 17
DNA: TGTGCCAGCAGCGATAGTCAAAGCGGGGTGAACACCGGGGAGCTGTTTTTT
CDR3: CASSDSQSGVNTGELFF

size: -
V: TRBV29-1
D: -
J: TRBJ2-7
length: 14
DNA: TGCAGCGTGGGAGCGGACAGTGCGACAGGAGAGCAGTACTTC
CDR3: CSVGADSATGEQYF

size: -
V: TRBV28
D: -
J: TRBJ2-7
length: 15
DNA: TGTGCCAGCAGTTCCCGGGACTCTAGCTCCTACGAGCAGTACTTC
CDR3: CASSSRDSSSYEQYF

size: -
V: TRBV7-7
D: TRBD2
J: TRBJ2-5
length: 14
DNA: TGTGCCAGCAGTCCGGGCGGGGGAAGAGAGACCCAGTACTTC
CDR3: CASSPGGGRETQYF

size: -
V: TRBV29-1
D: TRBD2
J: TRBJ2-7
length: 13
DNA: TGCAGCGTTTGGGCGGGAGGGAGTGGGGAGCAGTACTTC
CDR3: CSVWAGGSGEQYF

size: -
V: TRBV30
D: -
J: TRBJ2-1
length: 20
DNA: TGTGCCTGGAGTGTAATAGTCGGGGAAATAACCACTTATAGCCTCAATGAGCAGTTCTTC
CDR3: CAWSVIVGEITTYSLNEQFF

size: few
V: TRBV13
D: -
J: TRBJ1-5
length: 14
DNA: TGTGCCAGCAGCTTAGGGCGGCGCAATCAGCCCCAGCATTTT
CDR3: CASSLGRRNQPQHF

size: once
V: TRBV5-1
D: -
J: TRBJ2-7
length: 13
DNA: TGCGCCAGCAGACTGGGGGGGCCCTACGAGCAGTACTTC
CDR3: CASRLGGPYEQYF

size: -
V: TRBV7-9
D: TRBD2
J: TRBJ2-3
length: 16
DNA: TGTGCCAGCAGCTTCCCTAGCGGGAGGTTCGCAGATACGCAGTATTTT
CDR3: CASSFPSGRFADTQYF

size: -
V: TRBV27
D: -
J: TRBJ2-7
length: 13
DNA: TGTGCCAGCAGTTATTCAGAGACCTACGAGCAGTACTTC
CDR3: CASSYSETYEQYF

size: -
V: TRBV6-5
D: -
J: TRBJ1-1
length: 14
DNA: TGTGCCAGCAGTTACCTGGCGGGGGCGTCTGAAGCTTTCTTT
CDR3: CASSYLAGASEAFF

size: -
V: TRBV15
D: -
J: TRBJ1-5
length: 15
DNA: TGTGCCACCAGCAGAGATCCGGGGAGCAATCAGCCCCAGCATTTT
CDR3: CATSRDPGSNQPQHF

size: -
V: TRBV6-1
D: -
J: TRBJ1-2
length: 15
DNA: TGTGCCAGCAGATCCGAGGGGGGGGAGGACTATGGCTACACCTTC
CDR3: CASRSEGGEDYGYTF

size: -
V: TRBV5-1
D: -
J: TRBJ1-2
length: 15
DNA: TGCGCCAGCAGCTTTGGGCCGTGGACTAACTATGGCTACACCTTC
CDR3: CASSFGPWTNYGYTF

size: once
V: TRBV7-6
D: -
J: TRBJ1-1
length: 15
DNA: TGTGCCAGCAGCTTACCCCCAGGAATGAACACTGAAGCTTTCTTT
CDR3: CASSLPPGMNTEAFF

size: -
V: TRBV11-2
D: TRBD2
J: TRBJ2-2
length: 16
DNA: TGTGCCAGCAGCTTACTAGCGGGAGCGAACACCGGGGAGCTGTTTTTT
CDR3: CASSLLAGANTGELFF

size: -
V: TRBV4-1
D: -
J: TRBJ2-2
length: 12
DNA: TGCGCCAGCAGCCGTGGAGGCGGGGAGCTGTTTTTT
CDR3: CASSRGGGELFF

size: -
V: TRBV2
D: -
J: TRBJ2-3
length: 15
DNA: TGTGCCAGCAGTGAAGCGCTGGGGTTCAGGAATACGCAGTATTTT
CDR3: CASSEALGFRNTQYF

size: -
V: TRBV4-3
D: TRBD2
J: TRBJ2-3
length: 15
DNA: TGCGCCAGCAGCCAAGGTTGGACTAGCGGGAGTACGCAGTATTTT
CDR3: CASSQGWTSGSTQYF

size: -
V: TRBV28
D: -
J: TRBJ2-3
length: 14
DNA: TGTGCCAGCACCTGGGCAGGGGAGGAAGATACGCAGTATTTT
CDR3: CASTWAGEEDTQYF

size: -
V: TRBV27
D: -
J: TRBJ2-1
length: 14
DNA: TGTGCCAGCAGTTTACTGGGGGTATACAATGAGCAGTTCTTC
CDR3: CASSLLGVYNEQFF

size: -
V: TRBV7-3
D: TRBD2
J: TRBJ2-1
length: 15
DNA: TGTGCCAGCAGCTTGGCGGGAGGGCCCTACAATGAGCAGTTCTTC
CDR3: CASSLAGGPYNEQFF

size: -
V: TRBV28
D: -
J: TRBJ2-7
length: 15
DNA: TGTGCCAGCAGTTTGTGGGGACAAATCTCCTACGAGCAGTACTTC
CDR3: CASSLWGQISYEQYF

size: -
V: TRBV11-3
D: TRBD2
J: TRBJ2-7
length: 14
DNA: TGTGCCAGCAGCTTAGGAGGCGGGGGTTACGAGCAGTACTTC
CDR3: CASSLGGGGYEQYF

size: -
V: TRBV28
D: -
J: TRBJ2-7
length: 17
DNA: TGTGCCAGCAGCATAAACCCCTCCGGGCCACCGGACTACGAGCAGTACTTC
CDR3: CASSINPSGPPDYEQYF

size: -
V: TRBV29-1
D: -
J: TRBJ2-5
length: 11
DNA: TGCAGCGTTCCCCGCTCTCGGGCCCAGTACTTC
CDR3: CSVPRSRAQYF

size: -
V: TRBV13
D: -
J: TRBJ1-1
length: 15
DNA: TGTGCCAGCAGCTCGGTGGGCAGGGCGAGCACTGAAGCTTTCTTT
CDR3: CASSSVGRASTEAFF

size: -
V: TRBV5-1
D: TRBD2
J: TRBJ2-2
length: 16
DNA: TGCGCCAGCAGCTGGGGGACTAGTAGGTCTCCCGGGGAGCTGTTTTTT
CDR3: CASSWGTSRSPGELFF

size: -
V: TRBV21-1
D: -
J: TRBJ1-5
length: 14
DNA: TGTGCCAGCGGACGGGCCAAGAGGGACCAGCCCCAGCATTTT
CDR3: CASGRAKRDQPQHF

size: -
V: TRBV6-6
D: -
J: TRBJ2-5
length: 12
DNA: TGTGCCAGCAGCCACATGGAGGAGACCCAGTACTTC
CDR3: CASSHMEETQYF

size: -
V: TRBV6-5
D: TRBD2
J: TRBJ2-1
length: 16
DNA: TGTGCCAGCAGTTACTCGACTAGCGGGATTTACAATGAGCAGTTCTTC
CDR3: CASSYSTSGIYNEQFF

size: once
V: TRBV19
D: -
J: TRBJ1-2
length: 13
DNA: TGTGCCAGTAGTTATATGGCGGACTATGGCTACACCTTC
CDR3: CASSYMADYGYTF

size: -
V: TRBV19
D: -
J: TRBJ1-5
length: 14
DNA: TGTGCCAGTAGTATACGGGACACGCATCAGCCCCAGCATTTT
CDR3: CASSIRDTHQPQHF

size: -
V: TRBV6-5
D: -
J: TRBJ2-1
length: 14
DNA: TGTGCCAGCAGTTACTCCAGGGGGGCCAATGAGCAGTTCTTC
CDR3: CASSYSRGANEQFF

size: -
V: TRBV29-1
D: -
J: TRBJ2-3
length: 14
DNA: TGCAGCGTTGGCCGGGAGACTAGCACAGATACGCAGTATTTT
CDR3: CSVGRETSTDTQYF

size: -
V: TRBV28
D: -
J: TRBJ2-1
length: 19
DNA: TGTGCCAGCAGTTTACCGGGCCGCCGCGGGACTGCTCAAGGGAATGAGCAGTTCTTC
CDR3: CASSLPGRRGTAQGNEQFF

size: -
V: TRBV19
D: TRBD2
J: TRBJ2-7
length: 16
DNA: TGTGCCAGTAGTATCGGTGGTAGCGGGAGTCGCTACGAGCAGTACTTC
CDR3: CASSIGGSGSRYEQYF

size: -
V: TRBV7-6
D: TRBD2
J: TRBJ2-1
length: 17
DNA: TGTGCCAGCAGCCAACTCCCTAAGGCGGGAGGGCACCATGAGCAGTTCTTC
CDR3: CASSQLPKAGGHHEQFF

size: -
V: TRBV7-8
D: -
J: TRBJ2-3
length: 12
DNA: TGTGCCACTTCCGGGACCCCCGAGGCGCAGTATTTT
CDR3: CATSGTPEAQYF

size: -
V: TRBV19
D: TRBD2
J: TRBJ2-1
length: 16
DNA: TGTGCCAGTAGTATAAGGGCTAGCGGACTATACAATGAGCAGTTCTTC
CDR3: CASSIRASGLYNEQFF

size: -
V: TRBV6-5
D: TRBD1
J: TRBJ1-2
length: 16
DNA: TGTGCCAGCAGTTCCTTCGGACAGGCAACTTCTGAAGGCTACACCTTC
CDR3: CASSSFGQATSEGYTF

size: -
V: TRBV27
D: -
J: TRBJ2-2
length: 12
DNA: TGTGCCAGCCAGGGGGGCACCGGGGAGCTGTTTTTT
CDR3: CASQGGTGELFF

size: -
V: TRBV28
D: TRBD2
J: TRBJ2-7
length: 17
DNA: TGTGCCAGCAGTGGGCGTACTAGCGGGAGGCTTTCCTACGAGCAGTACTTC
CDR3: CASSGRTSGRLSYEQYF

size: few
V: TRBV4-1
D: TRBD1
J: TRBJ2-5
length: 15
DNA: TGCGCCAGCAGCCAAGATCATGACAGGGAGGAGACCCAGTACTTC
CDR3: CASSQDHDREETQYF

size: -
V: TRBV7-3
D: TRBD1
J: TRBJ2-3
length: 14
DNA: TGTGCCAGCAGCTCTCGGACAGGGGTAGATACGCAGTATTTT
CDR3: CASSSRTGVDTQYF

size: -
V: TRBV19
D: -
J: TRBJ2-1
length: 14
DNA: TGTGCCAGTAGTAACCGGGACGTCTACAATGAGCAGTTCTTC
CDR3: CASSNRDVYNEQFF

size: -
V: TRBV5-1
D: TRBD2
J: TRBJ2-1
length: 17
DNA: TGCGCCAGCAGCTCCCCAACTAGCGGGGGATCCTACAATGAGCAGTTCTTC
CDR3: CASSSPTSGGSYNEQFF

size: -
V: TRBV2
D: -
J: TRBJ2-1
length: 14
DNA: TGTGCCAGTGGAAGCGGGTACTCCTACAATGAGCAGTTCTTC
CDR3: CASGSGYSYNEQFF

size: -
V: TRBV7-2
D: -
J: TRBJ2-3
length: 15
DNA: TGTGCCAGCAGCTTACGGTGGACAGACCCAGATACGCAGTATTTT
CDR3: CASSLRWTDPDTQYF